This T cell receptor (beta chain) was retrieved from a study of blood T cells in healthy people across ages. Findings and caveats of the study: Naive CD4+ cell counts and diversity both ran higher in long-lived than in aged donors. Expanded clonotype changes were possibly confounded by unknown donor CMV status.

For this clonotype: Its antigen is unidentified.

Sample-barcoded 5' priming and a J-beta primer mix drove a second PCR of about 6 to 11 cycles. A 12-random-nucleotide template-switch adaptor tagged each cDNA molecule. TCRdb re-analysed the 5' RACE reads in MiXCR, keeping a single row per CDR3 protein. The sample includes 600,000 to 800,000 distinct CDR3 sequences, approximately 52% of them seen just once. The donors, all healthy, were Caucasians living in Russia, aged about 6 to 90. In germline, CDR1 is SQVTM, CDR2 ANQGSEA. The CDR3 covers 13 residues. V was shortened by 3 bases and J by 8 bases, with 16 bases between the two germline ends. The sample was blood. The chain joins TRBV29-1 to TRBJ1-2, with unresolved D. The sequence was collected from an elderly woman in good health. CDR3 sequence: CSVEKIRLEGYTF. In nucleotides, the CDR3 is TGCAGCGTTGAGAAGATCCGACTAGAGGGCTACACCTTC.